The sequence of this T cell receptor (beta chain) was determined in a study of OX40 agonist ivuxolimab in advanced cancers. Profiled with immunoSEQ multiplex PCR; TCRdb holds only in-frame clones, not every one. The table has about 76,000 clones, just under 85% seen once. With 4 bases removed from V and 4 bases from J, the gap between germline ends came to 7 bases. Germline loops: CDR1 MNHNY, CDR2 SVGAGI (reference sequence). The CDR3 totals 12 residues. Material: CD4+ or CD8+ T cells sorted from blood, obtained in a trial of the OX40 agonist ivuxolimab. This clonotype was obtained from an adult with an advanced solid tumor such as melanoma, head and neck, liver or kidney cancer. The J gene is TRBJ1-2, the V gene TRBV6-6; D call uncertain. In DNA form, the CDR3 reads TGTGCCAGCAGTTCCCAAGCCTATGGCTACACCTTC. As protein: CASSSQAYGYTF.